This TCR beta chain was retrieved from a study of T cell repertoires in cytomegalovirus infection. The study, taken as a whole, reports: What dominated the ex vivo response were HLA-C-restricted CMV-specific TCR beta clonotypes.

This CDR3 comprises 14 residues. Deletions cut 2 bases from V and 6 bases from J, with 10 bases between. TCRdb reprocessed the reads via MiXCR and lists one record per CDR3 protein. The sample includes approximately 130,000 distinct CDR3 sequences, 20% to 30% seen only once; the top ten take roughly 35%. This clonotype was seen a handful of times. Antigen unknown. The V call is TRBV12-3 or TRBV12-4, the J call TRBJ2-2, with D unclear. The material sequenced was PBMCs, sequenced either directly or after in vitro stimulation (not recorded which). The origin of this receptor is a human donor in good health (CMV status not recorded). Some clones in this sample may be carry-over from other donors' samples. The DNA for the CDR3 is TGTGCCAGCAGTTTAATGGTTTTGGCCGGGGAGCTGTTTTTT. Translating it yields CASSLMVLAGELFF.